The clone carrying this T cell receptor beta chain was seen repeatedly, ten times or more. The antigen remains unidentified. Bone marrow was sampled from every patient at the time of active disease. This sample is drawn from a study of read filtering for tumor transcriptome and immune sequencing. Study overall: By R-ISS, stages I, II and III held around 8, 15 and 7 patients. DNase treatment preceded whole-transcriptome library preparation. Study-level points and caveats: IR-seq captured clonotypes deeper and more reliably than RNA-seq.

The CDR3 is 15 residues long. The ends lost 6 bases at V and 7 bases at J; junction bases unmatched: 5. Molecular barcoded adaptors covering alpha/delta and beta/gamma chains were used on 400 to 450 ng RNA. Each CDR3 protein is one row after TCRdb ran MiXCR on the reads. The sample records tens of thousands of distinct CDR3 sequences, around a fifth being singletons. This clonotype originated in a donor over 35 with multiple myeloma. The sample was a population of CD138-negative cells sorted from bone marrow. The V call is TRBV12-3 or TRBV12-4, the J call TRBJ1-6, with 11 nucleotides matching TRBD1. CDR3 amino acids: CASSSRTGGNSPLHF. The CDR3 DNA is TGTGCCAGCAGCTCAAGGACAGGGGGCAATTCACCCCTCCACTTT.